This T cell receptor (beta chain) came from a study of identical twins (dated by TCRdb to about 2016). The study in broad terms: The study deep-sequenced TCR alpha and beta repertoires from monozygotic twins, unrelated adults of various ages and cord blood to test whether fetal clonotypes persist. To rule out contamination, the twin experiments were replicated at different times with different library preparation protocols.

To prepare the library, 5' RACE was applied. The sequencer listed for this sample is Illumina HiSeq 2000. A universal primer binding site was added through template switching, and the final cDNA carried a unique molecular identifier so that TCR cDNA molecules could be counted accurately. Specific primers in the conserved constant-segment region were used to synthesize first-strand cDNA for TCR alpha and beta chains. Each cDNA library was double barcoded, with a SMART-Mk sample barcode plus Illumina barcodes, to control for contamination. TruSeq adapter sequences along with Illumina sample barcodes were introduced in two successive PCR steps. TCR alpha and beta cDNA libraries were sequenced on the Illumina HiSeq platform with custom primers. Under the source paper's analysis protocol: Unique molecular identifiers were extracted from raw reads with MiGEC, and CDR3 positions were determined with MiXCR. Recombination models were inferred per individual with the repgenHMM and IGoR tools using an EM algorithm. Shared clonotypes were analyzed with the tcR package in R, and sharing was normalized by the product of cloneset sizes. To study raw recombination without the effects of thymic and clonal selection, out-of-frame nonproductive sequences were analyzed. The raw public data were reprocessed by TCRdb itself: fastp quality trimming at Q25, MiXCR clonotype calling, in-frame beta chains only. Entries that share a CDR3 protein sequence are merged under the most common genes and DNA. None of the V and J calls come from the authors' own analysis; TCRdb made them. The sample records 350,000 to 450,000 distinct CDR3 sequences, 18% of which are singletons. 12% of the sample is taken by the ten largest.

V is trimmed back by 6 bases and J by 9 bases, and the junction contains 7 bases that no gene match accounts for. The CDR3 goes from the cysteine to the phenylalanine over 13 residues. Just CDR3 DNA is preserved here, 39 bases in frame from base 1. From the germline V gene, CDR1 is MNHNS and CDR2 is SASEGT. What the work shows at the level of the full study, not this receptor alone: Zero-insertion analyses could be partly confounded by invariant T cells such as MAIT and iNKT, although diverse VJ usage argued against such confounding for most clonotypes. Fewer insertions were carried by abundant cord blood beta clonotypes; a weaker similar trend was observed in young adult naive repertoires, while no such trend was observed in memory repertoires. Because the same donors could not be followed over many years, the conclusions relied on cross-sectional statistical analysis. A weaker excess of twin sharing was found in beta out-of-frame sequences because the signal-to-noise ratio was lowered by fewer shared sequences. Out-of-frame TCR alpha sequences shared between twins showed an excess of low generation-probability sequences compared with coincidental sharing between unrelated individuals. In monozygotic twins, recombination models systematically underestimated out-of-frame TCR alpha sharing, but the models matched the sharing seen between unrelated individuals.

In this sample, this clonotype turned up a few times. Its target antigen remains unknown. It has no much larger one-base neighbor in the sample; base qualities were not kept. Every donor in the study was a healthy Caucasian. Three unrelated non-twin adults were additionally sequenced: a male aged 18 to 30, a male aged 50 to 59 and a female aged 50 to 59. Miltenyi CD45RO+ enrichment and human naive T-cell isolation kits were used to isolate memory (CD45RO+) and naive T cells from PBMC. The specimen sequenced was naive T cells sorted from blood. The sample's cell subset or site label, in plain terms: cells isolated with a human naive T-cell isolation kit. The sequence is built from TRBV6-1 and TRBJ2-1; TRBD2 fits 8 bases in the junction. The source is a man aged 45-60 years in good health. DNA sequence: TGTGCCAGCAGACACGCAAGCGGGGGTGAGCAGTTCTTC. It translates as CASRHASGGEQFF.